Given below is one TCR beta chain in context. No antigen is known for it. The data derive from a study of PD-1 blockade in classical Hodgkin lymphoma. Whole-study findings and limits: Reports indicated that newly diagnosed patients had lower baseline TCR diversity than healthy donors did. Sources of repertoire differences remain undefined, possibly disease activity or prior therapy.

This CDR3 is 17 amino acids long. Libraries were prepared by immunoSEQ multiplex PCR; TCRdb keeps only in-frame clonotypes and omits some of them. The sample contains under 100,000 clones, around nine tenths of which appear only once. Every patient relapsed after autologous stem cell transplantation, and brentuximab vedotin exposure varied. The specimen comprised peripheral blood mononuclear cells (PBMCs), sampled before the second cycle of nivolumab. The gene calls are TRBV21-1 and TRBJ2-7; TRBD2, the table's D call, lacks a check against the DNA. TRBV21-1 is termed a pseudogene. This clonotype was obtained from a human donor with classical Hodgkin lymphoma. The CDR3 spells CARLINACSGGQYEQYF. The CDR3 bases are TGTGCCAGGCTGATTAACGCGTGTAGCGGGGGGCAATACGAGCAGTACTTC.